This passage covers 4 T cell receptor beta chains from one sample sequenced in a study of blood T cell repertoires in COVID-19 (TCRdb year 2020). The library was built by means of the immunoSEQ multiplex PCR assay. This immuneACCESS table, as held by TCRdb, lists in-frame sequences with V and J called but not all clones. Of the missing ones, under half trace to an unresolved V gene in checked studies; the others have no known cause. A total of tens of thousands of clones appear in this sample, around 80% of them only once. The ten most abundant clones make up approximately 40% of the sample. Sequenced: peripheral blood. The receptors here all came from a man older than 75 with active or convalescent COVID-19.

This clone came up once. The chain combines TRBV7-9 with TRBJ2-3; 8 bases fit TRBD1. The CDR3 is 17 residues long. Trimming cost V 4 bases and J 1 base; bases outside gene matches: 10. Per the germline V gene, CDR1 is SEHNR and CDR2 is FQNEAQ (reference sequence). CDR3 nucleotides: TGTGCCAGCAGCTCGAAGGCCGGGACAGGTGGCACAGATACGCAGTATTTT. This gives the protein CASSSKAGTGGTDTQYF.

This clone was detected once. The chain employs TRBV10-1 and TRBJ2-1; the D gene is possibly TRBD1 (6 bases). Deletions cut 5 bases from V and 5 bases from J, with 22 bases between. CDR1 and CDR2 from the germline V gene are WNHNN and SYGVQD (reference sequence). CDR3 length: 17 residues. The CDR3 nucleotides are TGCGCCAGCAGTCGGGGCAGGGGACCCAATGGGAACAATGAGCAGTTCTTC. Its protein product is CASSRGRGPNGNNEQFF.

This chain links TRBV6-5 with TRBJ2-7; 7 bases align to TRBD1. The CDR3 length is 14 residues. The trim removed 0 bases at V and 4 bases at J, leaving 3 bases unmatched. Germline lookup yields CDR1 MNHEY and CDR2 SVGAGI. For the CDR3, the DNA is TGTGCCAGCAGTTACTCAGGGGGCTCTTACGAGCAGTACTTC. This sequence encodes CASSYSGGSYEQYF.

The V call is TRBV11-3, the J call TRBJ2-1; 11 bases align to TRBD1. Germline V lookup: CDR1 SGHNT, CDR2 YENEEA. Trimming took 5 bases from V and 15 from J; bases not matched to a gene: 6. CDR3 size: 12 residues. The CDR3 spells CASSARTGGPFF. CDR3 nucleotides: TGTGCCAGCAGCGCCCGGACAGGGGGCCCGTTCTTC. Variable domain in full (rest from reference TRBV11-3 and TRBJ2-1): EAGVVQSPRYKIIEKKQPVAFWCNPISGHNTLYWYLQNLGQGPELLIRYENEEAVDDSQLPKDRFSAERLKGVDSTLKIQPAELGDSAVYLCASSARTGGPFFGPGTRLTVL.